The clone carrying this TCR beta chain was detected once. What it recognizes is unknown. Trimming shortened V by 5 bases and J by 0 bases, and 11 bases separated the two germline ends. This CDR3 comprises 15 residues. Germline CDR1 is MNHEY and CDR2 is SVGAGI. The sample is drawn from a study of cytomegalovirus exposure and HLA in healthy donors. Study findings and constraints: According to reports, the classifier identified cytomegalovirus status with high specificity and sensitivity. A highly shared variant cluster was judged a likely technical artifact.

The PCR made use of 60 Vbeta and 13 Jbeta primers. Per the study methods: A later analysis tallied roughly 77 million unique TCR beta chains, around 11 million of them shared. TCRdb's copy holds only in-frame clones and misses some; the assay was immunoSEQ multiplex PCR. From that table come the V and J calls and clone size; the DNA was used to work out D and trimming. This table has 53,000 or so clones, 65% to 80% appearing once. The TCR originated in a man aged 30-40 years in good health and CMV-seropositive. Sequencing was done on a sample of PBMCs. The J gene is TRBJ1-5, the V gene TRBV6-5; D remains ambiguous. CDR3 sequence: CASSARGFSNQPQHF. DNA for the CDR3: TGTGCCAGCAGTGCCCGAGGGTTTAGCAATCAGCCCCAGCATTTT.